The 21 T cell receptor beta chains in this list originate from one sample, sequenced in a study of blood T cell repertoires in COVID-19. Assay used: immunoSEQ multiplex PCR; TCRdb lists only in-frame clones, some missing. Of around 40,000 clones listed, approximately 88% are singletons. The sample taken for sequencing was peripheral blood. These receptors came from a man aged 50-60 years with active COVID-19.

V and J are TRBV6-5 and TRBJ2-5; 7 nucleotides align to TRBD1. Unmatched junction bases numbered 7, after V lost 0 bases and J lost 3 bases. This CDR3 contains 16 residues. In germline, CDR1 is MNHEY, CDR2 SVGAGI. The CDR3 spells CASSYSVTGWEETQYF. In DNA, the CDR3 is TGTGCCAGCAGTTACTCAGTGACAGGGTGGGAAGAGACCCAGTACTTC.

The rearrangement joins TRBV5-1 to TRBJ2-5; 8 nucleotides line up with TRBD1. The trim removed 3 bases at V and 5 bases at J, leaving 9 bases unmatched. CDR3 size: 15 residues. CDR1 is SGHRS, CDR2 YFSETQ, per germline. In DNA, the CDR3 is TGCGCCAGCAGCTCCTCAGGACAGGGAAGGGAGACCCAGTACTTC. Translating gives CASSSSGQGRETQYF.

V usage is TRBV29-1 and J usage is TRBJ2-3; 9 bases are shared with TRBD2. The trim removed 8 bases at V and 6 bases at J, leaving 12 bases unmatched. Germline assignment: CDR1 SQVTM and CDR2 ANQGSEA. This CDR3 contains 14 residues. CDR3 residues: CSTKGAGGPDTQYF. CDR3 nucleotide sequence: TGCAGCACTAAGGGGGCGGGAGGGCCGGATACGCAGTATTTT.

The chain has TRBV2 and TRBJ2-7; D is unclear. Germline lookup yields CDR1 SNHLY and CDR2 FYNNEI. The CDR3 runs to 12 residues. The V gene lost 10 bases and the J gene lost 2 bases, with 12 bases spanning the gap. CDR3 sequence reads: CATYRIPYEQYF. Here the CDR3 DNA reads TGTGCCACCTACAGAATCCCCTACGAGCAGTACTTC.

As regards this clone: One end of the junction fails to match germline, which may point to a read error. This rearrangement joins TRBV27 to TRBJ2-5; no definite D call. This CDR3 has 12 amino acids. Germline CDR1 MNHEY, CDR2 SMNVEV (reference sequence). Written as DNA, the CDR3 is TGTGCCAGCGGTTTTTACGGTGAGACCCAGTACTTC. Translation gives CASGFYGETQYF.

Many counts were recorded for this clone. CDR3 residues: CASSIAPTPVRNGYTF. The DNA of the CDR3 is TGTGCCAGTAGTATAGCCCCGACCCCCGTGAGGAATGGCTACACCTTC. V is TRBV19 and J is TRBJ1-2; no firm D call. Germline V gene lookup returns CDR1 LNHDA and CDR2 SQIVND (reference sequence). The CDR3 extends over 16 amino acids. Deletions cut 1 base from V and 6 bases from J, with 18 bases between.

CDR3 sequence: CASSLSVRHEQYF. CDR3 sequence (DNA): TGTGCCAGCAGTTTATCGGTTCGTCACGAGCAGTACTTC. The V and J genes are TRBV12-3 or TRBV12-4 and TRBJ2-7; D unresolved. Trimming left V 2 bases short and J 5 bases short, with 10 bases between. The CDR3 has 13 residues.

The chain combines TRBV6-2 or TRBV6-3 with TRBJ2-1; TRBD2 agrees at 13 bases. The V and J ends lost 5 bases and 7 bases, in that order; junction bases with no gene match: 5. CDR3 length equals 15 residues. Germline assignment: CDR1 MNHEY and CDR2 SVGEGT. CDR3 DNA sequence: TGTGCCAGCAGTACGCGGACTAGCGGGAGAAATGAGCAGTTCTTC. It encodes CASSTRTSGRNEQFF.

The rearrangement uses TRBV6-2 or TRBV6-3 and TRBJ2-2; no definite D call. Trimming shortened V by 0 bases and J by 8 bases, and 10 bases separated the two germline ends. The CDR3 runs 14 residues. Germline V lookup: CDR1 MNHEY, CDR2 SVGEGT. CDR3 nucleotide sequence: TGTGCCAGCAGTTACTCGATAGTGCGGGGGGAGCTGTTTTTT. Translating it yields CASSYSIVRGELFF.

CDR3 coding DNA: TGTGCCAGCAGTTTAGACAGGGCTTACAATGAGCAGTTCTTC. It codes for CASSLDRAYNEQFF. V usage is TRBV5-4 and J usage is TRBJ2-1; 7 bases match TRBD1. V lost 5 bases and J lost 4; bases outside the gene matches: 6. Looked up from germline, CDR1 is SGHNT and CDR2 is YYREEE (reference sequence). The CDR3 contains 14 residues.

The chain joins TRBV10-3 to TRBJ1-1, with 8 bases fitting TRBD1. The V gene's germline CDR1 is ENHRY and CDR2 SYGVKD. The CDR3 has 14 residues. Unmatched junction bases numbered 6, after V lost 4 bases and J lost 5 bases. Here the CDR3 reads CAISVRQGMTEAFF. The CDR3, as DNA: TGTGCCATCAGTGTTAGACAGGGGATGACTGAAGCTTTCTTT.

The chain has TRBV4-1 and TRBJ2-1, with TRBD2 matching over 7 bases. V dropped 3 bases and J dropped 6; count of bases not matched to a gene: 8. Germline CDR1 is MGHRA and CDR2 is YSYEKL. The CDR3 covers 15 residues. CDR3 DNA sequence: TGCGCCAGCAGCCACTATTGGACTAGAATCAATGAGCAGTTCTTC. Its protein product is CASSHYWTRINEQFF.

This clone was counted only a few times. CDR3 in amino acids: CASSLYSSQFNEKLFF. The CDR3 DNA reads TGTGCCAGCAGCTTGTATTCGTCACAGTTTAATGAAAAACTGTTTTTT. The V and J genes are TRBV5-8 and TRBJ1-4; no reliable D call. Trimming removed 1 base at V and 4 bases at J, with 14 bases between. CDR1 and CDR2 (germline): SGHTS, YDEGEE. This CDR3 region has 16 residues.

This clone is deemed medium-sized. The chain recombines TRBV9 with TRBJ1-3; 7 bases match TRBD1. Per germline, CDR1 SGDLS and CDR2 YYNGEE. The CDR3 spans 15 residues. The trim removed 0 bases at V and 3 bases at J, leaving 3 bases unmatched. CDR3 DNA sequence: TGTGCCAGCAGCGTAGTGGCAGGGGGTGGAAACACCATATATTTT. Translating gives CASSVVAGGGNTIYF.

A single count supports this clone. The chain couples TRBV28 to TRBJ1-6; 7 bases fit TRBD1. Germline CDR1 reads MDHEN; CDR2 reads SYDVKM. V lost 8 bases to trimming and J lost 10 bases; unmatched junction nucleotides: 8. There are 13 residues in the CDR3. This CDR3 is CASDRVLGSPLHF. The CDR3 nucleotides are TGTGCCAGCGACAGGGTTCTGGGGTCACCCCTCCACTTT.

This clone was counted only a few times. The chain has TRBV9 and TRBJ2-2; unclear D gene. Germline CDR1 reads SGDLS; CDR2 reads YYNGEE. Trimming cost V 3 bases and J 6 bases, with 12 bases left between them. This CDR3 is built from 14 residues. The CDR3 region has the DNA TGTGCCAGCAGCGGGAGACCCTCGTCCGGGGAGCTGTTTTTT. Residues: CASSGRPSSGELFF.

V gene TRBV7-9 combines with J gene TRBJ2-7; 7 bases align to TRBD1. CDR3 length equals 15 residues. Unmatched junction bases numbered 12, after V lost 5 bases and J lost 5 bases. Germline lookup yields CDR1 SEHNR and CDR2 FQNEAQ (reference sequence). In DNA form, the CDR3 reads TGTGCCAGCAGCATCGGGACAGTGGGGGAAAACGAGCAGTACTTC. Protein: CASSIGTVGENEQYF. The variable domain in full, with the rest retrieved from reference TRBV7-9 and TRBJ2-7, is DTGVSQNPRHKITKRGQNVTFRCDPISEHNRLYWYRQTLGQGPEFLTYFQNEAQLEKSRLLSDRFSAERPKGSFSTLEIQRTEQGDSAMYLCASSIGTVGENEQYFGPGTRLTVT.

The chain is built from TRBV6-2 or TRBV6-3 and TRBJ2-5; D possibly corresponds to TRBD2 (5 bases). This CDR3 has 15 amino acids. V dropped 2 bases and J dropped 2 bases, with 12 bases sitting between them. CDR1 and CDR2 (germline): MNHEY, SVGEGT. The CDR3: CASSYPRTRQETQYF. The CDR3 DNA sequence: TGTGCCAGCAGTTACCCAAGGACTCGTCAAGAGACCCAGTACTTC.

The chain is built from TRBV10-3 and TRBJ1-6; the D gene is possibly TRBD1 (6 bases). Germline V CDR1 and CDR2: ENHRY, SYGVKD. Trimming stripped 10 bases from V and 4 bases from J, with 11 bases between. The length of the CDR3 is 13 residues. CDR3 sequence (DNA): TGTGCCACCCAGACAGGTTATAATTCACCCCTCCACTTT. It codes for CATQTGYNSPLHF.

The chain carries TRBV28 and TRBJ1-5; D gene ambiguous. The CDR3 is 11 residues long. V was pared by 5 bases and J by 7 bases, with 6 bases between. Germline CDR1 reads MDHEN; CDR2 reads SYDVKM. DNA of the CDR3: TGTGCCAGCAGTCTAGCCCAGCCCCAGCATTTT. This sequence encodes CASSLAQPQHF.

This chain joins TRBV6-5 and TRBJ1-1, with D hard to call. There are 12 residues in the CDR3. The germline V and J ends were trimmed by 6 bases and 1 base, with 6 bases remaining between them. The V gene's germline CDR1 is MNHEY and CDR2 SVGAGI. The CDR3 sequence is CASSSGNTEAFF. The CDR3, as DNA: TGTGCCAGCAGCTCCGGGAACACTGAAGCTTTCTTT.